This is a list of T cell receptor beta chains from one sample in a study of Ad26.COV2.S vaccination and SARS-CoV-2 variants. TCRdb keeps only in-frame clones here, not all; method: immunoSEQ multiplex PCR. In the table there are about 350,000 clones, approximately 86% of which are singletons. The sample here was peripheral blood, taken in a trial of Ad26.COV2.S vaccine versus placebo. These receptors all come from a person aged 18-60 years who received the Ad26.COV2.S COVID-19 vaccine or a placebo. Both conserved end residues are part of each CDR3. The D gene is left open where the match is weak. The size of a clone is reported for some rows only, either as once, few or many, or as a class for expanded clones.

V	size	D	J	DNA	CDR3
TRBV11-2	once	.	TRBJ2-7	TGTGCCAGCAGCTGGGGAGACAGGAGAGTGGACGAGCAGTACTTC	CASSWGDRRVDEQYF
TRBV10-3	few	.	TRBJ2-3	TGTGCCATCAGTGAGTCAAGGGGGGCCGCCACAGATACGCAGTATTTT	CAISESRGAATDTQYF
TRBV19	.	TRBD1	TRBJ2-7	TGTGCCAGTAGTCCGGGACAGGTAACCTACGAGCAGTACTTC	CASSPGQVTYEQYF
TRBV5-5	.	.	TRBJ2-7	TGTGCCAGCAGCCCGGACAGCCCCACCTACGAGCAGTACTTC	CASSPDSPTYEQYF
TRBV9	.	.	TRBJ1-1	TGTGCCAGCAGCGCAACACTACGGGCCACTGAAGCTTTCTTT	CASSATLRATEAFF
TRBV7-2	.	TRBD1	TRBJ1-3	TGTGCCAGCAGCCCACCGGGACAGGGGGGAAACACCATATATTTT	CASSPPGQGGNTIYF
TRBV28	.	TRBD2	TRBJ2-7	TGTGCCAGCACCTCGACCCCCTGGACTAGCGGGAAGAGCTCCTACGAGCAGTACTTC	CASTSTPWTSGKSSYEQYF
TRBV6-2/TRBV6-3	.	TRBD2	TRBJ2-7	TGTGCCAGCAGTCTCGTAGCGGGGGTCAACGAGCAGTACTTC	CASSLVAGVNEQYF
TRBV7-9	.	TRBD1	TRBJ2-3	TGTGCCAGCAGCCCATCCGACAGGGGAGAGGATACGCAGTATTTT	CASSPSDRGEDTQYF
TRBV6-5	.	.	TRBJ2-1	TGTGCCAGCAGTTACTCGGGGGATGGCTACAATGAGCAGTTCTTC	CASSYSGDGYNEQFF
TRBV13	.	.	TRBJ2-3	TGTGCCAGCAGCTTAGAGGTGGGCGCAGATACGCAGTATTTT	CASSLEVGADTQYF
TRBV18	.	TRBD1	TRBJ1-2	TGTGCCAGCTCACTGAGCGCCAGGGACAGAGCCTACACCTTC	CASSLSARDRAYTF
TRBV2	.	TRBD1	TRBJ2-2	TGTGCCAGCAATAACTTACAGGGGGCCGGGGAGCTGTTTTTT	CASNNLQGAGELFF
TRBV19	once	.	TRBJ2-2	TGTGCCAGTAGTATAGGGCGCATGCATACCGGGGAGCTGTTTTTT	CASSIGRMHTGELFF
TRBV3-1/TRBV3-2	.	.	TRBJ1-3	TGTGCCAGCAGATGGGGACTTCGAGGAAACACCATATATTTT	CASRWGLRGNTIYF
TRBV19	.	.	TRBJ1-3	TGTGCCAGTACTCACTCCGGGGGTAATGGAAACACCATATATTTT	CASTHSGGNGNTIYF
TRBV12-5	.	.	TRBJ1-4	TGTGCCGAGAGGCCCGACCGGCACCGGGGCAATAATGAAAAACTGTTTTTT	CAERPDRHRGNNEKLFF
TRBV18	.	.	TRBJ1-2	TGTGCCAGCTCACCACCAGGAAACTATGGCTACACCTTC	CASSPPGNYGYTF
TRBV7-2	.	.	TRBJ1-2	TGTGCCAGCAGCTCCCGACAGCGGCCCTTGCGTGAGGGCTACACCTTC	CASSSRQRPLREGYTF
TRBV6-5	.	.	TRBJ2-2	TGTGCCAGCAGTTACTCGAAGAGAACCGGGGAGCTGTTTTTT	CASSYSKRTGELFF
TRBV6-5	.	TRBD1	TRBJ2-1	TGTGCCAGCGGGACAGGATCCTACAATGAGCAGTTCTTC	CASGTGSYNEQFF
TRBV5-1	once	.	TRBJ2-1	TGCGCCAGCAGTTTTGCCGGGACACCTAACAATGAGCAGTTCTTC	CASSFAGTPNNEQFF
TRBV6-5	.	.	TRBJ2-2	TGTGCCAGCAGTTACTTCCAGGGAACCGGGGAGCTGTTTTTT	CASSYFQGTGELFF
TRBV20-1	.	.	TRBJ1-1	TGCAGTGCTAGTCGGGGGGGGAACACTGAAGCTTTCTTT	CSASRGGNTEAFF
TRBV28	.	TRBD1	TRBJ2-7	TGTGCCAGTGGCAACAGGGGATACGGCTACGAGCAGTACTTC	CASGNRGYGYEQYF
TRBV27	.	.	TRBJ2-1	TGTGCCAGCAGTTCAAGGGGTGAGCAGTTCTTC	CASSSRGEQFF
TRBV6-5	.	TRBD1	TRBJ1-1	TGTGCCAGCAGTACAGGGACAGTTACTGAAGCTTTCTTT	CASSTGTVTEAFF
TRBV2	.	.	TRBJ2-2	TGTGCCAGCTCCCAAAGTACTAGGAACACCGGGGAGCTGTTTTTT	CASSQSTRNTGELFF
TRBV30	.	TRBD2	TRBJ2-1	TGTGCCTGGACTAAGACAAGCGGGAGGTCTGAGCAGTTCTTC	CAWTKTSGRSEQFF
TRBV5-1	.	.	TRBJ1-2	TGCGCCAGCAGCTTGGAACCAGGGAATGGCTACACCTTC	CASSLEPGNGYTF
TRBV4-1	once	.	TRBJ1-2	TGCGCCAGCAGCCAAGGGACCCCCGTCGTCTATGGCTACACCTTC	CASSQGTPVVYGYTF
TRBV6-5	.	TRBD2	TRBJ2-7	TGTGCCAGCAGACGGCGGGAGGAAAACTACGAGCAGTACTTC	CASRRREENYEQYF
TRBV2	.	.	TRBJ2-5	TGTGCCAGCAGTGATAGACAGACCTTAAGGACCCAGTACTTC	CASSDRQTLRTQYF
TRBV19	once	TRBD2	TRBJ2-1	TGTGCCAGTCGCGGCGGGAGCCCCCATGAGCAGTTCTTC	CASRGGSPHEQFF